This T cell receptor (beta chain) came from a study of T cells in Graves' hyperthyroidism and ophthalmopathy. Amplification of TCR beta CDR3 regions used RNA as the template. RT-PCR in the first round (using the HTBI primer set) targeted the TCR CDR3. MiXCR was run by TCRdb on the multiplex PCR reads, yielding one entry per CDR3 protein. The sample yields some 350,000 distinct CDR3 sequences, 25% seen once. Hyperthyroidism in the patients, aged 18 to 65, was newly diagnosed and under 2 months in duration. This CDR3 is built from 18 residues. Germline loops: CDR1 PRHDT, CDR2 FYEKMQ (reference sequence). Unmatched junction bases numbered 17, after V lost 5 bases and J lost 4 bases.

V and J are TRBV13 and TRBJ2-5; TRBD1 matches 9 bases. This receptor was obtained from a man in his fifties or sixties with Graves' hyperthyroidism. The sequenced material came from blood. CDR3: CASSRSLTGQGAGETQYF. CDR3 DNA sequence: TGTGCCAGCAGCCGATCGTTGACGGGACAGGGAGCCGGAGAGACCCAGTACTTC. The full variable domain, in which reference TRBV13 and TRBJ2-5 provide the parts outside the CDR3, is AAGVIQSPRHLIKEKRETATLKCYPIPRHDTVYWYQQGPGQDPQFLISFYEKMQSDKGSIPDRFSAQQFSDYHSELNMSSLELGDSALYFCASSRSLTGQGAGETQYFGPGTRLLVL.